A selection of T cell receptor beta chains follows, all from one sample in a study of cytomegalovirus exposure and HLA in healthy donors. Only in-frame clones appear in the TCRdb table, and some are missing; sequencing was by immunoSEQ multiplex PCR. The table records 150,000 to 200,000 clones, more than 75% of them present only once. Input material: PBMCs. The receptors stem from a young woman in good health and CMV-seronegative. The CDR3 runs from the conserved cysteine through the conserved F or W. The D gene is left open where the match is weak. Size is stated for part of the rows, as once, few or many counts, or as a class when the clone is expanded.

j_call d_call v_call clone_size cdr3_aa cdr3_nt
TRBJ1-2 . TRBV19 few CASSIWRSSYGYTF TGTGCCAGTAGTATCTGGAGAAGTTCCTATGGCTACACCTTC
TRBJ1-4 TRBD1 TRBV10-3 . CASSSGTETTNEKLFF TGTGCCAGCTCCTCCGGGACAGAAACAACTAATGAAAAACTGTTTTTT
TRBJ1-2 . TRBV19 . CASSGSGLHGYTF TGTGCCAGTAGTGGATCAGGGTTGCATGGCTACACCTTC
TRBJ2-7 . TRBV6-1 . CASSEPSLGRATYEQYF TGTGCCAGCAGTGAACCTTCCCTAGGCCGTGCAACCTACGAGCAGTACTTC
TRBJ2-7 TRBD2 TRBV7-3 . CASSLAIAGAPQYF TGTGCCAGCAGCCTAGCGATAGCGGGGGCACCCCAGTACTTC
TRBJ2-5 TRBD2 TRBV7-2 . CASSLALSGSIFRETQYF TGTGCCAGCAGCTTAGCGCTTAGCGGGAGCATATTTAGGGAGACCCAGTACTTC
TRBJ1-1 TRBD1 TRBV27 few CASRYRGPDMYTEAFF TGTGCCAGCAGGTACAGGGGCCCCGACATGTACACTGAAGCTTTCTTT
TRBJ1-6 . TRBV30 . CAWSVPLGGDNSPLHF TGTGCCTGGAGTGTACCCCTGGGGGGGGACAATTCACCCCTCCACTTT
TRBJ1-2 TRBD1 TRBV29-1 . CSVDTGQGYGYTF TGCAGCGTTGATACTGGACAGGGCTATGGCTACACCTTC
TRBJ2-2 . TRBV7-2 . CASSLNAATNTGELFF TGTGCCAGCAGCTTGAATGCGGCAACGAACACCGGGGAGCTGTTTTTT
TRBJ1-5 . TRBV6-1 . CASRRQGSHNQPQHF TGTGCCAGCAGGAGGCAGGGTAGTCACAATCAGCCCCAGCATTTT
TRBJ2-5 TRBD2 TRBV7-3 . CASSLRTSGGGGAQYF TGTGCCAGCAGCTTGAGGACTAGCGGGGGTGGAGGGGCCCAGTACTTC
TRBJ1-2 TRBD1 TRBV5-1 . CASSLSVQGAAGYTF TGCGCCAGCAGCTTGTCAGTACAGGGGGCGGCTGGCTACACCTTC
TRBJ1-1 TRBD1 TRBV11-3 . CASSSRGRTEAFF TGTGCCAGCAGCTCGAGGGGGCGGACTGAAGCTTTCTTT
TRBJ2-1 TRBD2 TRBV5-1 . CASSSGTNSYNEQFF TGCGCCAGCAGCTCCGGGACTAACTCCTACAATGAGCAGTTCTTC
TRBJ1-3 TRBD1 TRBV5-1 . CASSPRTGSGNTIYF TGCGCCAGCAGCCCTCGGACAGGGAGTGGAAACACCATATATTTT
TRBJ1-2 . TRBV27 . CASSLSQGYYGYTF TGTGCCAGCAGTTTAAGTCAGGGGTACTATGGCTACACCTTC
TRBJ2-2 . TRBV9 . CASSSKLGTPRTGELFF TGTGCCAGCAGCTCAAAACTGGGGACACCCAGAACCGGGGAGCTGTTTTTT
TRBJ2-1 TRBD2 TRBV6-6 . CASSQRGGEQFF TGTGCCAGCAGCCAGCGGGGGGGCGAGCAGTTCTTC
TRBJ2-7 TRBD1 TRBV28 . CASSGTGYEQYF TGTGCCAGCAGTGGGACAGGGTACGAGCAGTACTTC
TRBJ1-1 . TRBV30 . CAWSVGGATEAFF TGTGCCTGGAGTGTTGGAGGGGCAACTGAAGCTTTCTTT
TRBJ2-5 TRBD2 TRBV7-9 . CASSPTTSGQETQYF TGTGCCAGCAGCCCTACTACTAGCGGCCAAGAGACCCAGTACTTC
TRBJ2-3 TRBD2 TRBV9 . CASSAGGGTSGLWDTQYF TGTGCCAGCAGCGCCGGGGGAGGGACTAGCGGCCTTTGGGATACGCAGTATTTT
TRBJ2-2 . TRBV28 . CASSPSIHNTGELFF TGTGCCAGCAGCCCCTCGATACATAACACCGGGGAGCTGTTTTTT
TRBJ1-1 . TRBV6-1 . CASSEPDSRGLF TGTGCCAGCAGTGAACCGGACAGTAGAGGGCTTTTT
TRBJ1-1 . TRBV9 . CASSKAQGRNTEAFF TGTGCCAGCAGCAAGGCCCAGGGGCGTAACACTGAAGCTTTCTTT
TRBJ2-7 TRBD2 TRBV10-1 . CASSESGRGLYEQYF TGCGCCAGCAGTGAAAGCGGGAGGGGGCTTTACGAGCAGTACTTC
TRBJ1-4 . TRBV19 . CASSKWQENEKLFF TGTGCCAGTAGTAAATGGCAGGAAAATGAAAAACTGTTTTTT
TRBJ2-1 . TRBV5-6 . CASSYDIGSSYNEQFF TGTGCCAGCAGCTATGACATTGGGAGCTCCTACAATGAGCAGTTCTTC
TRBJ2-2 TRBD1 TRBV7-8 few CASSSWTGGTGELFF TGTGCCAGCAGCTCGTGGACAGGGGGCACCGGGGAGCTGTTTTTT
TRBJ2-1 . TRBV7-6 . CASSLWGRTPYNEQFF TGTGCCAGCAGCTTATGGGGCAGGACCCCCTACAATGAGCAGTTCTTC
TRBJ2-3 . TRBV7-9 . CASSSILAVGTDTQYF TGTGCCAGCAGCTCGATCTTAGCGGTCGGGACAGATACGCAGTATTTT
TRBJ2-3 . TRBV5-1 . CASSTYTDTQYF TGCGCCAGCAGCACTTACACAGATACGCAGTATTTT
TRBJ1-1 . TRBV5-5 . CASSLGRGTEAFF TGTGCCAGCAGCTTAGGGAGGGGCACTGAAGCTTTCTTT
TRBJ2-1 . TRBV6-1 . CASSEELRLTGYNEQFF TGTGCCAGCAGTGAAGAGTTACGTTTGACTGGCTACAATGAGCAGTTCTTC
TRBJ2-7 TRBD1 TRBV11-2 . CASSLGTGGEQYF TGTGCCAGCAGCCTGGGGACAGGGGGCGAGCAGTACTTC
TRBJ2-1 TRBD2 TRBV9 . CASSAQPSPGTSGKQFF TGTGCCAGCAGCGCCCAACCTAGCCCCGGGACTAGCGGTAAGCAGTTCTTC
TRBJ2-1 . TRBV18 . CASSSPGLLMVSYNEQFF TGTGCCAGCTCATCACCGGGCCTCCTAATGGTTTCCTACAATGAGCAGTTCTTC
TRBJ1-5 . TRBV9 . CASSRDNQPQHF TGTGCCAGCAGTCGGGACAATCAGCCCCAGCATTTT
TRBJ2-1 . TRBV2 . CASRQEMGSYNEQFF TGTGCCAGCAGACAGGAGATGGGCTCCTACAATGAGCAGTTCTTC
TRBJ2-1 TRBD2 TRBV4-2 . CASSQYPLLAGEGNEQFF TGTGCCAGCAGCCAATATCCCCTTTTGGCGGGAGAGGGGAATGAGCAGTTCTTC
TRBJ1-4 . TRBV2 . CASSDFALSGF TGTGCCAGCAGTGATTTCGCATTATCCGGTTTT
TRBJ2-1 TRBD2 TRBV5-1 . CASSLASGSRGEQFF TGCGCCAGCAGCTTGGCTAGCGGGAGTAGGGGTGAGCAGTTCTTC
TRBJ1-2 . TRBV5-6 . CASSPTPGTLDGYTF TGTGCCAGCAGCCCAACCCCCGGGACTCTTGATGGCTACACCTTC
TRBJ1-2 TRBD1 TRBV27 few CASSAWRQGYGYTF TGTGCCAGCTCAGCCTGGCGACAGGGCTATGGCTACACCTTC
TRBJ2-5 . TRBV6-4 . CASSAGEQETQYF TGTGCCAGCAGTGCGGGGGAACAAGAGACCCAGTACTTC
TRBJ1-3 . TRBV5-4 . CASSETLGANSGNTIYF TGTGCCAGCAGCGAAACGCTGGGGGCCAACTCTGGAAACACCATATATTTT
TRBJ2-3 . TRBV7-7 . CASSASGSTDTQYF TGTGCCAGCAGCGCCAGCGGTAGCACAGATACGCAGTATTTT
TRBJ2-5 . TRBV1 . CTSSQPGPQRQETQYF TGCACCAGCAGCCAACCGGGTCCTCAGAGGCAAGAGACCCAGTACTTC
TRBJ2-3 . TRBV30 once CAWSVELYLADTQYF TGTGCCTGGAGTGTCGAGCTGTATTTAGCAGATACGCAGTATTTT